Below are 22 T cell receptor beta chains sequenced from a single sample in a study of metastatic and nonmetastatic thyroid tumors. TCRdb re-called the PCR reads with MiXCR. This sample has 15,000 to 20,000 clones, with 29% found just once. Until they underwent thyroid surgery, no patient had received any treatment. Sequencing was done on a sample of tumor tissue. These receptors all come from a female donor with papillary thyroid cancer or a benign thyroid nodule (not recorded which). Some clones in this sample may be carry-over from other donors' samples.

V gene TRBV11-2 combines with J gene TRBJ2-1, with D possibly being TRBD1 or TRBD2 (5 bases each). The CDR3 covers 16 residues. The germline CDR1 and CDR2 sequences are SGHAT and FQNNGV. V lost 1 base, J lost 3 bases, and 13 bases lay in between. CDR3 nucleotides: TGTGCCAGCAGCTTAGGAGGGGTCGGGTACTACAATGAGCAGTTCTTC. Its protein product is CASSLGGVGYYNEQFF.

This clone is medium-sized in the sample. V gene TRBV6-2 or TRBV6-3 combines with J gene TRBJ1-2, with D possibly being TRBD1 (5 bases). Germline V gene lookup returns CDR1 MNHEY and CDR2 SVGEGT. V lost 4 bases and J 2 bases, leaving 20 bases between the germline ends. The CDR3 consists of 17 residues. The CDR3: CASSSRWVAGMNYGYTF. The CDR3 coding sequence is TGTGCCAGCAGTTCACGCTGGGTGGCAGGGATGAACTATGGCTACACCTTC.

CDR3 in DNA: TGTGCCAGCAGCCCAGGACAGGGACTGGCGAATGAGCAGTTCTTC. Protein product: CASSPGQGLANEQFF. This chain uses TRBV6-1 with TRBJ2-1, with 8 positions matching TRBD1. The CDR3 length is 15 residues. Germline assignment: CDR1 MNHNS and CDR2 SASEGT. Trimming at V came to 6 bases and at J to 7 bases, leaving 11 bases not matched to a gene.

The chain is built from TRBV9 and TRBJ1-1; TRBD1 aligns across 10 bases. Germline CDR1 SGDLS, CDR2 YYNGEE. The CDR3 is 14 amino acids. V shed 3 bases and J 8 bases; nucleotides not matched to a gene: 7. This CDR3 is CASSEGTGDNEAFF. The DNA for the CDR3 is TGTGCCAGCAGCGAGGGGACAGGGGATAACGAAGCTTTCTTT.

By proportion, this clone is medium-sized. V gene TRBV7-9 combines with J gene TRBJ2-3; TRBD2 aligns across 7 bases. The CDR3 runs 16 residues. In germline, CDR1 is SEHNR, CDR2 FQNEAQ (reference sequence). V lost 5 bases, J lost 2 bases, and 10 bases stayed unmatched. This CDR3 reads CASSPPAGPNTDTQYF. The CDR3 coding sequence is TGTGCCAGCAGCCCGCCAGCGGGACCGAACACAGATACGCAGTATTTT.

This clone was seen a single time. This may be a read error: a much more frequent sequence differs by one nucleotide. The CDR3 DNA sequence: TGTGCCAGCAGTGGGATCTATAGAAATCAGCCCCAGCATTTT. Its translation: CASSGIYRNQPQHF. V is TRBV6-1 and J is TRBJ1-5; D is undetermined. The length of the CDR3 is 14 residues. Germline CDR1 and CDR2: MNHNS and SASEGT. V was shortened by 4 bases and J by 4 bases, with 11 bases between the two germline ends.

The V call is TRBV20-1, the J call TRBJ1-2, with D maybe TRBD1 (6 bases). Germline V CDR1 and CDR2: DFQATT, SNEGSKA (reference sequence). Trimming removed 2 bases at V and 2 bases at J, with 12 bases between. The CDR3 spans 14 residues. DNA of the CDR3: TGCAGTGCTAGAACCGGCAGGGGAAACTATGGCTACACCTTC. It translates to CSARTGRGNYGYTF.

V gene TRBV9 combines with J gene TRBJ2-7, with 9 bases fitting TRBD1. Trimming cost V 4 bases and J 7 bases; bases outside gene matches: 6. The CDR3 runs 13 residues. Germline CDR1 and CDR2: SGDLS and YYNGEE. The CDR3 nucleotides read TGTGCCAGCAGCCCACAGGGGGCGAGGGAGCAGTACTTC. Residues: CASSPQGAREQYF.

This chain joins TRBV20-1 and TRBJ2-2; D perhaps matches TRBD2 (5 bases). Germline loops: CDR1 DFQATT, CDR2 SNEGSKA (reference sequence). Trimming took off 6 bases at V and 6 bases at J, with 11 bases between the two ends. This CDR3 comprises 12 residues. Written as DNA, the CDR3 is TGCAGTGCGATCACTAGGGCCGGGGAGCTGTTTTTT. As protein: CSAITRAGELFF.

Relative to its sample, this clone is medium-sized. This rearrangement joins TRBV7-8 to TRBJ2-7; D may correspond to TRBD1 or TRBD2 (5 bases each). The CDR3 sequence is 15 residues long. V was clipped by 4 bases and J by 5 bases, with 18 bases between them. Looked up from germline, CDR1 is SGHVS and CDR2 is FQNEAQ. CDR3 nucleotides: TGTGCCAGCAGCTCGATGTCGGACTGGGGGAACGAGCAGTACTTC. Residues: CASSSMSDWGNEQYF.

The chain recombines TRBV6-2 or TRBV6-3 with TRBJ1-6; D gene uncertain. CDR1 MNHEY and CDR2 SVGEGT come from the germline V gene. This CDR3 is 15 amino acids long. The V and J ends lost 5 bases and 7 bases respectively, with 15 bases between them. For the CDR3, the DNA is TGTGCCAGCAGTGACCTCCCCGGAGGAAATTCACCCCTCCACTTT. Translated: CASSDLPGGNSPLHF.

This clone was seen a few times. J is TRBJ2-7 and V is TRBV6-1; the D gene is possibly TRBD1 (6 bases). The CDR3 is made up of 15 amino acids. Germline V gene sequence: CDR1 MNHNS, CDR2 SASEGT. With 5 bases removed from V and 0 bases from J, the gap between germline ends came to 14 bases. The CDR3 loop is CASSSLDRISYEQYF. For the CDR3, the DNA is TGTGCCAGCAGTAGCCTAGACAGGATCTCCTACGAGCAGTACTTC.

This rearrangement joins TRBV12-3 or TRBV12-4 to TRBJ2-3, with 7 nucleotides matching TRBD2. V was pared by 3 bases and J by 0 bases, with 15 bases of the junction left unmatched. The CDR3 spans 19 residues. CDR3 residues: CASSFKPQLVSGSTDTQYF. The CDR3 region has the DNA TGTGCCAGCAGTTTTAAACCCCAACTAGTTAGCGGGAGCACAGATACGCAGTATTTT.

This clone is medium-sized (0.01 to 0.1%) within its sample. The V and J genes are TRBV20-1 and TRBJ2-7; TRBD1 aligns across 9 bases. This CDR3 has 13 amino acids. CDR1 is DFQATT, CDR2 SNEGSKA, per germline (reference sequence). The J segment lost 4 bases and the V segment lost 6 bases, leaving 7 bases of the junction unmatched. DNA for the CDR3: TGCAGTGCAAGGGGACAGGGTCGTTACGAGCAGTACTTC. Protein product: CSARGQGRYEQYF.

This clone is medium-sized in the sample. The genes are TRBV28 and TRBJ2-1, with D possibly called TRBD1 or TRBD2 (7 bases each). The CDR3 consists of 16 residues. Germline V gives CDR1 MDHEN, CDR2 SYDVKM. The V end was cut by 5 bases, the J end by 1 base, with 15 bases between. CDR3 region: CASSPQRGQSYNEQFF. The CDR3 DNA reads TGTGCCAGCAGTCCGCAGCGGGGACAGTCCTACAATGAGCAGTTCTTC.

In this sample, this clone turned up a few times. The chain employs TRBV6-1 and TRBJ2-3; 7 nucleotides align to TRBD2. J lost 5 bases, V lost 2 bases, and 10 bases had no gene match. Germline V CDR1 and CDR2: MNHNS, SASEGT. The length of the CDR3 is 16 residues. The chain's CDR3 is CASSERWGRVVDTQYF. CDR3 DNA sequence: TGTGCCAGCAGTGAAAGATGGGGGAGGGTCGTAGATACGCAGTATTTT.

The chain joins TRBV20-1 to TRBJ2-3, with D uncertain. Trimming removed 0 bases from V and 2 bases from J, with 9 bases in between. CDR1 is DFQATT and CDR2 is SNEGSKA in the germline V gene (reference sequence). This CDR3 is built from 14 residues. The chain's CDR3 is CSARDLRPTDTQYF. Written as DNA, the CDR3 is TGCAGTGCTAGAGATCTAAGGCCCACAGATACGCAGTATTTT.

As to this clone: An end of the junction does not agree with germline; a read error may underlie this. The rearrangement joins TRBV12-3 or TRBV12-4 to TRBJ1-1; 7 nucleotides agree with TRBD1. The CDR3 has 12 amino acids. In DNA form, the CDR3 reads TGTGCCAGCAGCCCCGCAGACAGGGCTGCGCGATTT. Amino acid sequence: CASSPADRAARF.

The rearrangement links TRBV9 to TRBJ1-1, with a possible D match to TRBD1 (6 bases). This CDR3 comprises 14 residues. Trimming took off 0 bases at V and 5 bases at J, with 11 bases between the two ends. Looked up from germline, CDR1 is SGDLS and CDR2 is YYNGEE. For the CDR3, the DNA is TGTGCCAGCAGCGTAGAGGGGGAGGGGACTGAAGCTTTCTTT. Its translation: CASSVEGEGTEAFF. Full variable domain (remainder filled in from reference TRBV9 and TRBJ1-1): DSGVTQTPKHLITATGQRVTLRCSPRSGDLSVYWYQQSLDQGLQFLIQYYNGEERAKGNILERFSAQQFPDLHSELNLSSLELGDSALYFCASSVEGEGTEAFFGQGTRLTVV.

This clone was picked up many times. J is TRBJ1-3 and V is TRBV11-2, with D hard to call. CDR3 size: 15 residues. Trimming stripped 5 bases from V and 0 bases from J, with 11 bases between. Germline V gene lookup returns CDR1 SGHAT and CDR2 FQNNGV. CDR3 DNA sequence: TGTGCCAGCAGCGTCCAAAGGGACTCTGGAAACACCATATATTTT. This encodes CASSVQRDSGNTIYF.

This clone has at least ten counts. The chain couples TRBV12-3 or TRBV12-4 to TRBJ1-5; D is ambiguous. The CDR3 runs to 15 residues. For the CDR3, the DNA is TGTGGGTCACCGGGTTGTAGGGCGGTATCTCCGCCCCAGCATTTT. It specifies CGSPGCRAVSPPQHF.

In its sample, this clone was seen many times. CDR3: CASWAGETQYF. In DNA, the CDR3 is TGTGCCAGCTGGGCTGGAGAGACCCAGTACTTC. The chain is built from TRBV27 and TRBJ2-5, with D unclear. There are 11 residues in the CDR3. Trimming took off 8 bases at V and 4 bases at J, with 8 bases between the two ends. Germline CDR1 and CDR2: MNHEY and SMNVEV (reference sequence).